A single TCR beta chain is shown here with its context. The CDR3 extends over 19 amino acids. With V trimmed by 4 bases and J by 0 bases, 6 bases remained unmatched. Germline CDR1 reads SNHLY; CDR2 reads FYNNEI. The record originates from a study of blood T cell repertoires in COVID-19. As for the study in general: Some COVID-19 samples were acute and others convalescent; all came from the United States, Italy and Spain. T cells, B-cell-depleted T cells, or PBMCs provided the cDNA or gDNA that served as material.

The data were produced by immunoSEQ multiplex PCR, yet TCRdb's version contains in-frame clones alone and is incomplete. The table has about 88,000 clones, roughly 91% seen once; the top ten hold under 8.5%. It was during active infection that Seattle patients were enrolled and then longitudinally followed. The chain combines TRBV2 with TRBJ2-6, with 13 positions matching TRBD2. The specimen was peripheral blood. The receptor's source is a young man with COVID-19, enrolled during active disease. CDR3 in amino acids: CASSGQGLAGTSGANVLTF. CDR3 sequence (DNA): TGTGCCAGCAGTGGACAGGGACTAGCGGGAACCTCTGGGGCCAACGTCCTGACTTTC.